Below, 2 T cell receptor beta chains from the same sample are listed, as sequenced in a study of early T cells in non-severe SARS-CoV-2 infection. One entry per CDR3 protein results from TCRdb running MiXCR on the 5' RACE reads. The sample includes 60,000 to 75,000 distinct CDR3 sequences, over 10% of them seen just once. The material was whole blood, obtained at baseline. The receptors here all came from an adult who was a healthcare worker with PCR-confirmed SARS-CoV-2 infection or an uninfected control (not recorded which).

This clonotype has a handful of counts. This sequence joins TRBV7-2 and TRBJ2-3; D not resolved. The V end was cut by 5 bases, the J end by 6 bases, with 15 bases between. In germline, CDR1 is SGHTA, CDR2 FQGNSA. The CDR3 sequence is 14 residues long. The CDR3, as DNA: TGTGCCAGCAGCAAAGACCCCCAAGTGGATACGCAGTATTTT. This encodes CASSKDPQVDTQYF.

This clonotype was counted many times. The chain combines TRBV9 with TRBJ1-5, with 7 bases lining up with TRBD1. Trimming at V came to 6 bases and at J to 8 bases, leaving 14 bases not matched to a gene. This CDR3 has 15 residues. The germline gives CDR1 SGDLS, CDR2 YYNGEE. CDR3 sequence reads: CASTKGRGDWEPQHF. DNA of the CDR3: TGTGCCAGCACCAAGGGCAGGGGGGATTGGGAGCCCCAGCATTTT. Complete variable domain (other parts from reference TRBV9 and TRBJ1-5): DSGVTQTPKHLITATGQRVTLRCSPRSGDLSVYWYQQSLDQGLQFLIQYYNGEERAKGNILERFSAQQFPDLHSELNLSSLELGDSALYFCASTKGRGDWEPQHFGDGTRLSIL.